This TCR beta chain stems from a study of blood T cell repertoires in COVID-19. Deletions cut 2 bases from V and 2 bases from J, with 19 bases between. There are 17 residues in the CDR3. Germline V gene lookup returns CDR1 LGHDT and CDR2 YNNKEL (reference sequence). Living in 24 US areas, the participants were between about 18 and 90 years of age. No more than 2 weeks before study entry, exposed participants had met a case of COVID-19. Profiled with immunoSEQ multiplex PCR; TCRdb holds only in-frame clones, not every one. The top ten hold around 16% of the sample, which has 200,000 to 250,000 clones, 85% to 90% seen once.

Material for sequencing was PBMCs or T cells enriched from blood (not recorded which). This TCR came from a man aged 30 to 39 who had been exposed to COVID-19. V and J are TRBV3-1 (or the pseudogene TRBV3-2) and TRBJ2-7, with D possibly being TRBD1 (5 bases). The CDR3 nucleotides are TGTGCCAGCAGCCAACCCCGGAAGGGGCAGGCCACCTACGAGCAGTACTTC. Translated: CASSQPRKGQATYEQYF.